The 5 T cell receptor beta chains listed next were all sequenced from one sample in a study of tissue T cells after allogeneic stem cell transplantation. As for time point: mouse harvest day 14 after allogeneic transplant. Tail vein injection delivered 10^7 T-cell-depleted bone marrow cells and 10^6 splenic CD5+ T cells. The table came from immunoSEQ multiplex PCR; TCRdb's copy has only in-frame clones and leaves some out. The repertoire holds over 7,500 clones, approximately 34% seen once, with around 3% in the top ten. Sequences were obtained from skin. The receptors shown here come from a female BALB/c mouse given C57BL/6 T cells with graft-versus-host disease after an allogeneic hematopoietic cell transplant.

In the case of this clone: The genes and germline here are from mouse. Read data end 1 residue before the CDR3 end; the end is taken from the germline J gene. J is TRBJ2-5 and V is TRBV2, with TRBD2 matching 8 bases. This CDR3 is built from 15 residues. The V and J ends lost 0 bases and 4 bases, in that order; junction bases with no gene match: 3. Germline lookup yields CDR1 LGHNA and CDR2 YSYQKL. The DNA read from the CDR3 is TGTGCCAGCAGCCAAGATGGCTGGGGGGAAGACACCCAGTAC. Its protein is CASSQDGWGEDTQY. The CDR3 as a whole reads CASSQDGWGEDTQYF.

This clone was observed a few times. All gene names here are mouse names. The CDR3 is cut off 1 residue early in the read; its end comes from the germline J gene. The gene calls are TRBV16 and TRBJ1-4; D ambiguous. Trimming stripped 5 bases from V and 5 bases from J, with 9 bases between. The CDR3 runs 13 residues. The germline gives CDR1 SGHSA, CDR2 FRNQAP. Here the CDR3 reads CASSLGRNERLFF. The sequenced CDR3 bases are TGTGCAAGCAGCCTGGGCCGGAACGAAAGATTATTT.

In regard to this clone: Gene names refer to mouse genes. Read sequence stops 1 residue before the CDR3 end, and the germline J gene provides the missing end. The chain combines TRBV19 with TRBJ1-3, with 10 bases that match TRBD1. V shed 5 bases and J 4 bases; nucleotides not matched to a gene: 6. The CDR3 contains 15 residues. Germline CDR1 FNHDT, CDR2 SITEND (reference sequence). The part of the CDR3 DNA that was read is TGTGCCAGCAGCCCTGACAGGGGGCGAGGAAATACGCTCTAT. It translates to CASSPDRGRGNTLY. In full, the CDR3 is CASSPDRGRGNTLYF.

Comments on this clone: The gene symbols are mouse symbols. The CDR3 is cut off 1 residue early in the read; its end comes from the germline J gene. The chain employs TRBV15 and TRBJ2-4; D may be TRBD2 (6 bases). Germline V gene lookup returns CDR1 SGHND and CDR2 FRSKSL. The CDR3 contains 14 residues. V was shortened by 3 bases and J by 2 bases, with 9 bases between the two germline ends. The covered CDR3 bases are TGTGCCAGCAGTTTCGCTGGGGTTCAAAACACCTTGTAC. Translation: CASSFAGVQNTLY. The full CDR3 is CASSFAGVQNTLYF.

Worth noting for this clone: Mouse gene names apply. Incomplete CDR3 DNA: TGTGCCAGCAGTCTGAGGGAAGAAGTCTTC. Its protein product is CASSLREEVF. The whole CDR3 protein is CASSLREEVFF. The genes are TRBV26 and TRBJ1-1, with unresolved D. The read is 1 residue too short to cover the CDR3 end, so that end is filled in from the germline J gene. The CDR3 totals 11 residues. Trimming took 2 bases from V and 7 from J, leaving 5 bases between them. Germline V lookup: CDR1 KGHPV, CDR2 FQNQEV (reference sequence).